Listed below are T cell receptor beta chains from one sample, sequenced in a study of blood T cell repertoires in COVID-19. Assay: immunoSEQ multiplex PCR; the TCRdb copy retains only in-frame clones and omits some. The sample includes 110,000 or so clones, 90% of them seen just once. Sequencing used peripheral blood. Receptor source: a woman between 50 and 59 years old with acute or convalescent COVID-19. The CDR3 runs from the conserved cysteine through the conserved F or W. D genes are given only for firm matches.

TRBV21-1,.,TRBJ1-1,CASSKALSRGIEAFF
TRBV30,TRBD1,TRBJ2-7,CAWSPWTGDEQYF
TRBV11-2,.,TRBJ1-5,CASSVQGSGNQPQHF
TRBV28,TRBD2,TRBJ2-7,CASRREGLDEQYF
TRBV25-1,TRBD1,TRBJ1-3,CASRDRDRNTIYF
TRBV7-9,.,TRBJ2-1,CASSVRVYNEQFF
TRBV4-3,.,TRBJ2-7,CASSQDLGGYEQYF
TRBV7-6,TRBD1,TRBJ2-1,CASSLGGQGRNEQFF
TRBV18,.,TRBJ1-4,CASSPRQANEKLFF
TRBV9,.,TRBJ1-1,CASNQNPDRSSTEAFF
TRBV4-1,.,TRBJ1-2,CASSQDGILANYGYTF
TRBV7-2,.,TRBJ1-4,CASSLLSNEKLFF
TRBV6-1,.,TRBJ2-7,CASSELRHYEQYF
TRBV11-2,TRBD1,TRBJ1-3,CASSVTGGSGNTIYF
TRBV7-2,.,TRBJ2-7,CASSLAPGSSYEQYF
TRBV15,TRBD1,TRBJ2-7,CATSRSRGQGAVEQYF
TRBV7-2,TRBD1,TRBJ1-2,CASSVTGGANYGYTF
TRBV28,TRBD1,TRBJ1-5,CASSSPGQGSDQPQHF
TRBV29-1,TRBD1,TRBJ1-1,CSVEKDRGRTEAFF
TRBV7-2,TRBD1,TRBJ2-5,CASTLKPGQPQETQYF
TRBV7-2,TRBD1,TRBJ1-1,CASSLGQGAEAFF
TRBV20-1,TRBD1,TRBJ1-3,CSASQGNTIYF
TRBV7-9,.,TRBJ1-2,CASSLPRVTQGYTF
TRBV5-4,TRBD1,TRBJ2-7,CASSLRRQGGPTYEQYF
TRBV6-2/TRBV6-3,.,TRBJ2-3,CASSYNAGGTDTQYF
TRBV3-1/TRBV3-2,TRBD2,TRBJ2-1,CASSQSSSGYNEQFF
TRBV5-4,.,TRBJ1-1,CASSLAQGSLEAFF
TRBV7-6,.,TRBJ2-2,CATRQPTGELFF
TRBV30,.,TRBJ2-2,CAWSLSRRVRSGELFF
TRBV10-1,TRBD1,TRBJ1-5,CANTRGEPQHF
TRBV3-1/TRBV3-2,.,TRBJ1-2,CASSPIHMGAWYYGYTF
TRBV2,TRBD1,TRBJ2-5,CASSPDRVRETQYF
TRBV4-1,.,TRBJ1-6,CASKDGPYNSPLHF
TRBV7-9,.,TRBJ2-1,CASSLALGYNEQFF
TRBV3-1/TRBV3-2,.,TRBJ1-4,CASSSVAKKLFF
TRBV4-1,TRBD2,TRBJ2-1,CASSPRSSGRVGDNEQFF
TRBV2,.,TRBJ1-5,CASGLQGRQPQHF